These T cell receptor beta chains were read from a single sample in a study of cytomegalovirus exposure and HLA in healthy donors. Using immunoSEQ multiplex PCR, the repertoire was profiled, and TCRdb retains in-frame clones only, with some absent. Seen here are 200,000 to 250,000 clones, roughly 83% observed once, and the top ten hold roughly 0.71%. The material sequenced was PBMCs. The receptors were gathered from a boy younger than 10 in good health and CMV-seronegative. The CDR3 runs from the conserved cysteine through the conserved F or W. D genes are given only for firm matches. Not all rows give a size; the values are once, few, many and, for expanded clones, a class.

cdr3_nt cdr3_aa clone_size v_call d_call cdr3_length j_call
TGTGCCAGCAGCTTAGTTCCCCGACTAGCGGGAGGAGGATCTAGCACAGATACGCAGTATTTT CASSLVPRLAGGGSSTDTQYF - TRBV7-6 TRBD2 21 TRBJ2-3
TGTGCCAGCCGGCCTAGCGCATCCGAGCAGTACTTC CASRPSASEQYF - TRBV6-5 - 12 TRBJ2-7
TGTGCCAGCAGTAAACAGGGAATCAGGGACGAGCAGTACTTC CASSKQGIRDEQYF - TRBV21-1 - 14 TRBJ2-7
TGTGCCAGCAGCTACCGGGACAGACCCTACGAGCAGTACTTC CASSYRDRPYEQYF - TRBV7-9 TRBD1 14 TRBJ2-7
TGTGCCAGCCGACGACAGGGGGCTTTCTCCAATGAGCAGTTCTTC CASRRQGAFSNEQFF few TRBV7-3 TRBD1 15 TRBJ2-1
TGTGCCACCAGCAGAGAGACAGGGAATGGCTACACCTTC CATSRETGNGYTF - TRBV15 TRBD1 13 TRBJ1-2
TGTGCCAGCAGCCGACAGGAGTTGGGCAATCAGCCCCAGCATTTT CASSRQELGNQPQHF - TRBV7-8 - 15 TRBJ1-5
TGCAGCGTTGAAGAGTCAGACAGACCCTCCTACGAGCAGTACTTC CSVEESDRPSYEQYF - TRBV29-1 - 15 TRBJ2-7
TGCAGTGCTTTCCCCACAGAAAAACTGTTTTTT CSAFPTEKLFF - TRBV20-1 - 11 TRBJ1-4
TGCGCCAGCAGCCAACTGGGACAGGGGCTCTCCTATAATTCACCCCTCCACTTT CASSQLGQGLSYNSPLHF few TRBV4-1 TRBD1 18 TRBJ1-6
TGTGCCAGCAGTATATTGGGGCGGAACTATGGCTACACCTTC CASSILGRNYGYTF - TRBV6-5 - 14 TRBJ1-2
TGTGCCAGCAGCTTAACGGTACGGGAGCAGTACTTC CASSLTVREQYF - TRBV7-9 - 12 TRBJ2-7
TGTGCCAGTAGTATATGGGGACAAAACTCCTACGAGCAGTACTTC CASSIWGQNSYEQYF - TRBV19 - 15 TRBJ2-7
TGTGCCAGCTCGCGACAGCGTAGCTATGGCTACACCTTC CASSRQRSYGYTF - TRBV18 - 13 TRBJ1-2
TGTGCCAGCAGCTTAGGCGTGTCTAGTTCCTACAATGAGCAGTTCTTC CASSLGVSSSYNEQFF - TRBV7-2 - 16 TRBJ2-1
TGCGCCAGCAGCCCGGAGGATTCACCCCTCCACTTT CASSPEDSPLHF - TRBV5-1 - 12 TRBJ1-6
TGCGCCAGCAGCCAAACGGGACAGGTCAACTACGAGCAGTACTTC CASSQTGQVNYEQYF - TRBV4-1 TRBD1 15 TRBJ2-7
TGTGCCAGCAGTTTCCAGGGACAGAACTACGAGCAGTACTTC CASSFQGQNYEQYF - TRBV27 TRBD1 14 TRBJ2-7
TGTGCCAGCAGCGTATATACAGGGCTGCGCCTTGATCAGCCCCAGCATTTT CASSVYTGLRLDQPQHF - TRBV11-3 - 17 TRBJ1-5
TGTGCCACCAGCAGAATTTCAAGCGCGGAGACCCAGTACTTC CATSRISSAETQYF - TRBV15 - 14 TRBJ2-5
TGTGCTAGTGGTTTGGCATCGGCGACAGTAAACTATGGCTACACCTTC CASGLASATVNYGYTF - TRBV12-5 - 16 TRBJ1-2
TGTGCCAGCAACGATGATGGGGCCTGGGGGACCCAGTACTTC CASNDDGAWGTQYF - TRBV2 - 14 TRBJ2-5
TGTGCCAGCAGCCAAGTACCAGGTCACGAGCAGTACTTC CASSQVPGHEQYF - TRBV14 - 13 TRBJ2-7
TGCGCCAGCACGGGACTAGCGGGAGATGGAGGAGAGCAGTTCTTC CASTGLAGDGGEQFF - TRBV5-1 TRBD2 15 TRBJ2-1
TGCGCCAGCAGCGGAGGGACAGGGAACTATGGCTACACCTTC CASSGGTGNYGYTF - TRBV5-1 TRBD1 14 TRBJ1-2
TGCGCCAGCAGCTTGGCCGGACTAGCGGGGGCCTCCTACGAGCAGTACTTC CASSLAGLAGASYEQYF - TRBV5-1 TRBD2 17 TRBJ2-7
TGTGCCAGCTCACCGGGACTAGCGAACACCGGGGAGCTGTTTTTT CASSPGLANTGELFF - TRBV18 TRBD2 15 TRBJ2-2
TGCGCCAGCAGTGGACAGGGCTTTAATCAGCCCCAGCATTTT CASSGQGFNQPQHF - TRBV10-2 TRBD1 14 TRBJ1-5
TGTGCCAGTAGTACGCACCCCAGGGATGGTAATGAAAAACTGTTTTTT CASSTHPRDGNEKLFF - TRBV19 - 16 TRBJ1-4
TGCGCCAGCAGCTTAGCGGGGAGGCGGGATACGCAGTATTTT CASSLAGRRDTQYF - TRBV5-1 TRBD2 14 TRBJ2-3
TGCAGCGTTGAAGTAGGGGATGAAGCTTTCTTT CSVEVGDEAFF - TRBV29-1 - 11 TRBJ1-1
TGTGCCAGCAGTTACTCGACTTCAGGGGTTAATGGCTACACCTTC CASSYSTSGVNGYTF few TRBV6-6 - 15 TRBJ1-2
TGTGCTAGTGGTTTGGCCGGACAGGGGCCACGGGATACGCAGTATTTT CASGLAGQGPRDTQYF - TRBV12-5 TRBD1 16 TRBJ2-3
TGTGCCAGCAGACCCGCCCTGGGCGGGGAGACCCAGTACTTC CASRPALGGETQYF - TRBV7-9 - 14 TRBJ2-5
TGCGCCAGCAGCCGGGACAACAATCAGCCCCAGCATTTT CASSRDNNQPQHF - TRBV10-2 - 13 TRBJ1-5
TGTGCCAGCAGCTTGATTTCAGGGGGCGGTGTCCTCGGCTATAATTCACCCCTCCACTTT CASSLISGGGVLGYNSPLHF - TRBV5-5 TRBD1 20 TRBJ1-6
TGTGCCAGCGGCCTAGTAGGAAATTCACCCCTCCACTTT CASGLVGNSPLHF - TRBV27 - 13 TRBJ1-6
TGTGCCAGCAGTTACCCGTCTGGGGCCAACGTCCTGACTTTC CASSYPSGANVLTF - TRBV6-5 - 14 TRBJ2-6
TGTGCCAGTAATTGGCCACCTTCTCAGCCCCAGCATTTT CASNWPPSQPQHF - TRBV19 - 13 TRBJ1-5
TGCGCCAGCAGCCATGTTGACAGGGGGTACGAGCAGTACTTC CASSHVDRGYEQYF - TRBV4-1 TRBD1 14 TRBJ2-7
TGTGCCTGGGACGCCGGCGGCTCCTACAATGAGCAGTTCTTC CAWDAGGSYNEQFF - TRBV30 - 14 TRBJ2-1
TGTGCCACCAGCAGAGATGGGCGTACCAATACGCAGTATTTT CATSRDGRTNTQYF few TRBV15 - 14 TRBJ2-3
TGTGCCAGCAGCTCCCGTTCCAATCAGCCCCAGCATTTT CASSSRSNQPQHF - TRBV7-8 - 13 TRBJ1-5
TGCGCCAGCAGCTTGGGTGGGGAGGAGACCCAGTACTTC CASSLGGEETQYF - TRBV5-1 - 13 TRBJ2-5
TGTGCCAGCAGCTTGGGACAGAGCTCTGGAAACACCATATATTTT CASSLGQSSGNTIYF - TRBV5-8 - 15 TRBJ1-3
TGCGCCAGCAGCTTGTCGGTAAATGAGCAGTACTTC CASSLSVNEQYF - TRBV5-1 - 12 TRBJ2-7
TGTGCCAGCAGTGAAGGGGACAGGGGGACCGGAAACATTCAGTACTTC CASSEGDRGTGNIQYF - TRBV2 TRBD1 16 TRBJ2-4
TGTGCCAGCACCTTGGGACTCAATCAGCCCCAGCATTTT CASTLGLNQPQHF - TRBV6-5 - 13 TRBJ1-5
TGTTCCAGCAGCCCCAGTGGGGGGACAGGGAAGCATGAGCAGTTCTTC CSSSPSGGTGKHEQFF once TRBV7-9 TRBD1 16 TRBJ2-1
TGTGCCAGCAGCTTACCCCCGGGACAGGTTCTTACAGATACGCAGTATTTT CASSLPPGQVLTDTQYF - TRBV7-6 TRBD1 17 TRBJ2-3
TGTGCCAGCAGCCGAGGTGATGGTCGGCCCCAGCATTTT CASSRGDGRPQHF - TRBV7-9 - 13 TRBJ1-5
TGTGCCAGCAGCCCGTCGGCTAGCGGGGGGAATTGGGAGACCCAGTACTTC CASSPSASGGNWETQYF once TRBV7-6 TRBD2 17 TRBJ2-5
TGTGCCAGTAGTGCGAGTTACAGGGGGCTTGGCTACGAGCAGTACTTC CASSASYRGLGYEQYF - TRBV19 TRBD1 16 TRBJ2-7
TGCGCCAGCCTCCGGGACAGGGGAGAGACCCAGTACTTC CASLRDRGETQYF - TRBV5-1 TRBD1 13 TRBJ2-5
TGTGCCAGCAGCTTAGTTTTTGCGGGAGGGGAAGAGCAGTACTTC CASSLVFAGGEEQYF - TRBV7-9 TRBD2 15 TRBJ2-7
TGTGCCAGCAGTTACACGGGGGGGTCCTACGAGCAGTACTTC CASSYTGGSYEQYF - TRBV6-5 TRBD2 14 TRBJ2-7
TGTGCCAGCAGTGTCAGTGATAGCACAGATACGCAGTATTTT CASSVSDSTDTQYF - TRBV6-4 - 14 TRBJ2-3
TGCAGCGGCGACAGGGACCCAGATACGCAGTATTTT CSGDRDPDTQYF - TRBV29-1 TRBD1 12 TRBJ2-3
TGTGCCAGCAGTCATTTTAGCGGGGGGAGGGTCGCAGATACGCAGTATTTT CASSHFSGGRVADTQYF - TRBV2 TRBD2 17 TRBJ2-3
TGTGCCAGTACCGCCTTGATGGGATTAGGACAGGGCTACTATGGCTACACCTTC CASTALMGLGQGYYGYTF few TRBV19 TRBD1 18 TRBJ1-2